The 17 T cell receptor beta chains below all came from one sample that was sequenced in a study of blood T cell repertoires in COVID-19. The protocol was immunoSEQ multiplex PCR, while the TCRdb copy is restricted to in-frame clones and leaves out a portion. This table has roughly 150,000 clones, around 89% appearing once. The source material was peripheral blood. The receptors were gathered from a woman in her sixties with active COVID-19.

The chain couples TRBV27 to TRBJ2-5; D remains ambiguous. The CDR3 is made up of 13 amino acids. Deletions cut 6 bases from V and 0 bases from J, with 8 bases between. Looked up from germline, CDR1 is MNHEY and CDR2 is SMNVEV (reference sequence). The CDR3 DNA is TGTGCCAGCAGATCCCTGTACCAAGAGACCCAGTACTTC. Translated, it gives CASRSLYQETQYF.

The chain recombines TRBV2 with TRBJ1-4; D might be TRBD1 (6 bases). V was shortened by 6 bases and J by 5 bases, with 19 bases between the two germline ends. This CDR3 has 16 amino acids. CDR1 is SNHLY and CDR2 is FYNNEI in the germline V gene. The CDR3 here is CASRSAGTRWNEKLFF. CDR3 nucleotide sequence: TGTGCCAGCAGATCAGCCGGGACACGCTGGAATGAAAAACTGTTTTTT. Looking up the rest from reference TRBV2 and TRBJ1-4 gives the full variable domain: EPEVTQTPSHQVTQMGQEVILRCVPISNHLYFYWYRQILGQKVEFLVSFYNNEISEKSEIFDDQFSVERPDGSNFTLKIRSTKLEDSAMYFCASRSAGTRWNEKLFFGSGTQLSVL.

This clone was seen a single time. CDR3 DNA sequence: TGCAGTGCTTCCGACAGGGGGCGAGCTTTCTTT. Translation gives CSASDRGRAFF. The gene calls are TRBV20-1 and TRBJ1-1; 10 nucleotides match TRBD1. This CDR3 has 11 residues. J gave up 10 bases and V 5 bases, and 4 bases lay outside the gene matches. Per germline, CDR1 DFQATT and CDR2 SNEGSKA (reference sequence).

The rearrangement links TRBV28 to TRBJ2-7; tentatively, D is TRBD2 (7 bases). The germline V gene has CDR1 MDHEN and CDR2 SYDVKM. CDR3 length equals 15 residues. Trimming stripped 5 bases from V and 0 bases from J, with 14 bases between. In DNA, the CDR3 is TGTGCCAGCAGTCAGGGAGGGGACAACTCCTACGAGCAGTACTTC. Amino acid sequence: CASSQGGDNSYEQYF.

This clone was seen once. The rearrangement links TRBV3-1 (or the pseudogene TRBV3-2) to TRBJ2-1; no reliable D call. The CDR3 loop spans 13 amino acids. The ends were cut back, 6 bases at V and 5 bases at J, with 11 bases in the middle. Germline assignment: CDR1 LGHDT and CDR2 YNNKEL (reference sequence). The CDR3 protein is CASSPDWDNEQFF. CDR3 sequence (DNA): TGTGCCAGCAGTCCCGACTGGGACAATGAGCAGTTCTTC.

V and J are TRBV30 and TRBJ2-1; 9 bases match TRBD2. The CDR3 is 16 residues long. Trimming at V came to 0 bases and at J to 3 bases, leaving 6 bases not matched to a gene. Germline loops: CDR1 GTSNPN, CDR2 SVGIG (reference sequence). CDR3 sequence: CAWSVVAGVIYNEQFF. CDR3 bases: TGTGCCTGGAGTGTAGTAGCGGGAGTTATCTACAATGAGCAGTTCTTC.

The V gene is TRBV4-1, the J gene TRBJ1-5, with D hard to call. V lost 4 bases and J 1 base, leaving 14 bases between the germline ends. The CDR3 totals 16 residues. In germline, CDR1 is MGHRA, CDR2 YSYEKL. CDR3 DNA: TGCGCCAGCAGCCTAGTAGGGAGTCTGAGCAATCAGCCCCAGCATTTT. The encoded protein is CASSLVGSLSNQPQHF.

The J gene is TRBJ2-3, the V gene TRBV7-3; D might be TRBD2 (7 bases). CDR3 length equals 17 residues. V was pared by 2 bases and J by 0 bases, with 15 bases between. In germline, CDR1 is SGHTA, CDR2 FQGTGA. The CDR3 protein is CASSLGGGVPSTDTQYF. CDR3 in DNA: TGTGCCAGCAGCTTAGGAGGGGGGGTCCCTAGCACAGATACGCAGTATTTT.

The chain employs TRBV18 and TRBJ2-2; TRBD2 aligns across 10 bases. CDR3 length equals 20 residues. V lost 3 bases, J lost 0 bases, and 13 bases stayed unmatched. The germline V gene has CDR1 KGHSH and CDR2 LQKENI. The CDR3 DNA follows: TGTGCCAGCTCACCTTTTGGCACACGACTAGCGGGCACGAACACCGGGGAGCTGTTTTTT. Protein sequence: CASSPFGTRLAGTNTGELFF. Full variable domain (rest looked up from reference TRBV18 and TRBJ2-2): NAGVMQNPRHLVRRRGQEARLRCSPMKGHSHVYWYRQLPEEGLKFMVYLQKENIIDESGMPKERFSAEFPKEGPSILRIQQVVRGDSAAYFCASSPFGTRLAGTNTGELFFGEGSRLTVL.

V gene TRBV19 combines with J gene TRBJ1-4; D gene unclear. Germline loops: CDR1 LNHDA, CDR2 SQIVND (reference sequence). V lost 3 bases and J lost 3, with 8 bases in between. This CDR3 contains 14 residues. CDR3 loop: CASSMSSANEKLFF. CDR3 sequence (DNA): TGTGCCAGTAGTATGAGCAGCGCTAATGAAAAACTGTTTTTT.

The gene calls are TRBV13 and TRBJ2-7; 12 bases align to TRBD2. The ends lost 5 bases at V and 2 bases at J; junction bases unmatched: 7. The CDR3 has 16 residues. CDR1 PRHDT and CDR2 FYEKMQ come from the germline V gene (reference sequence). CDR3 DNA sequence: TGTGCCAGCAGCCCCACTAGCGGGAGGACCGCCTACGAGCAGTACTTC. Amino acids: CASSPTSGRTAYEQYF.

The rearrangement uses TRBV28 and TRBJ2-7, with TRBD2 identical over 12 bases. Germline V CDR1 and CDR2: MDHEN, SYDVKM. This CDR3 comprises 13 residues. V lost 6 bases to trimming and J lost 9 bases; unmatched junction nucleotides: 6. CDR3 DNA sequence: TGTGCCAGCAGGACTAGCGGGAGTCTGGGGCAGTACTTC. This codes for CASRTSGSLGQYF.

The genes are TRBV28 and TRBJ2-1, with 9 bases aligning to TRBD1. The CDR3 sequence is 15 residues long. Trimming took 5 bases from V and 3 from J; bases not matched to a gene: 5. CDR1 and CDR2 from the germline V gene are MDHEN and SYDVKM. CDR3 DNA: TGTGCCAGCAGTACTCCGGGACAGGGCTACAATGAGCAGTTCTTC. Translating it yields CASSTPGQGYNEQFF.

This clone was counted a single time. The CDR3 protein is CASSPREGMGEKLFF. The CDR3 DNA sequence: TGTGCCAGCAGCCCCCGGGAGGGGATGGGTGAAAAACTGTTTTTT. The chain joins TRBV7-9 to TRBJ1-4; tentative D call: TRBD1 (5 bases). In germline, CDR1 is SEHNR, CDR2 FQNEAQ (reference sequence). The CDR3 extends over 15 amino acids. The V end was cut by 5 bases, the J end by 7 bases, with 17 bases between.

This clone has just a few counts. The chain joins TRBV3-1 (or the pseudogene TRBV3-2) to TRBJ1-2; 9 nucleotides match TRBD1. CDR1 is LGHDT, CDR2 YNNKEL, per germline (reference sequence). The CDR3 has 15 amino acids. Trimming took 4 bases from V and 8 from J; bases not matched to a gene: 11. CDR3 in DNA: TGTGCCAGCAGCCCCGAACAGGGGGCAGCTTGGGGCTACACCTTC. Translating it yields CASSPEQGAAWGYTF.

CDR3 nucleotide sequence: TGTGCCAGCAGTTTACCCTCTGGGACATCCGTCGGGGAGCTGTTTTTT. Encoded protein: CASSLPSGTSVGELFF. The chain joins TRBV27 to TRBJ2-2; tentatively, D is TRBD1 (6 bases). Per germline, CDR1 MNHEY and CDR2 SMNVEV (reference sequence). Deletions cut 2 bases from V and 7 bases from J, with 17 bases between. CDR3 size: 16 residues.

The CDR3 DNA reads as TGTGCCTCCCAATCCGGGGGAGTGGTCGAGACCCAGTACTTC. Its translation is CASQSGGVVETQYF. The genes are TRBV10-3 and TRBJ2-5; D might be TRBD2 (6 bases). The CDR3 spans 14 residues. From germline, CDR1 is ENHRY and CDR2 SYGVKD. V was trimmed by 11 bases and J by 5 bases, leaving 21 bases between them.